Listed below are T cell receptor beta chains from one sample, sequenced in a study of T cell responses to AZD1222 COVID-19 vaccine. TCRdb keeps only in-frame clones here, not all; method: immunoSEQ multiplex PCR. The sample yields 120,000 to 150,000 clones, approximately 89% seen once. The sequences come from peripheral blood, collected on day 0 of AZD1222 vaccination. These receptors originate from an adult in good health. Each CDR3 is given with its conserved first and last residue. Fields, in order: D gene, J gene, V gene, clone size, CDR3 DNA, CDR3 protein. The D gene is left open where the match is weak. Only part of the rows carry a size: once, few, many, or a class if the clone is expanded.

D: TRBD1; J: TRBJ1-2; V: TRBV2; size: NA; DNA: TGTGCCAGCAGTGAGCGGGACAGGGGGGATGGCTACACCTTC; CDR3: CASSERDRGDGYTF
D: NA; J: TRBJ1-2; V: TRBV30; size: few; DNA: TGTGCCTGGAGTAACTCCGGACACCAAGGGGACTATGGCTACACCTTC; CDR3: CAWSNSGHQGDYGYTF
D: NA; J: TRBJ1-1; V: TRBV7-3; size: NA; DNA: TGTGCCAGCAGCTTAGGAGTAGCAACTGAAGCTTTCTTT; CDR3: CASSLGVATEAFF
D: NA; J: TRBJ1-3; V: TRBV7-3; size: NA; DNA: TGTGCCAGCAGCCTTCAAAGGGGCTCTGGAAACACCATATATTTT; CDR3: CASSLQRGSGNTIYF
D: NA; J: TRBJ1-1; V: TRBV7-2; size: NA; DNA: TGTGCCAGCAGCTTGAGGGGGATGAACACTGAAGCTTTCTTT; CDR3: CASSLRGMNTEAFF
D: NA; J: TRBJ1-1; V: TRBV5-1; size: few; DNA: TGCGCCAGCAGCTTGGCCGCAGGGGTGAACACTGAAGCTTTCTTT; CDR3: CASSLAAGVNTEAFF
D: TRBD1; J: TRBJ1-2; V: TRBV9; size: NA; DNA: TGTGCCAGCAGCCCCGGGACAGGCCTCGCCTATGGCTACACCTTC; CDR3: CASSPGTGLAYGYTF
D: NA; J: TRBJ2-1; V: TRBV27; size: NA; DNA: TGTGCCAGCAGTTTAAAGGGAATCGATGAGCAGTTCTTC; CDR3: CASSLKGIDEQFF
D: TRBD2; J: TRBJ2-3; V: TRBV2; size: NA; DNA: TGTGCCAGCAGGGAACCAACTAGCGGCACAGATACGCAGTATTTT; CDR3: CASREPTSGTDTQYF
D: NA; J: TRBJ1-6; V: TRBV30; size: NA; DNA: TGTGCCTGGATGGACCACGATTTTTCGAATTCACCCCTCCACTTT; CDR3: CAWMDHDFSNSPLHF
D: TRBD2; J: TRBJ2-5; V: TRBV7-2; size: NA; DNA: TGTGCCAGCAGCTTACAGCGGGGAGGGAGGGAGACCCAGTACTTC; CDR3: CASSLQRGGRETQYF
D: TRBD1; J: TRBJ2-7; V: TRBV7-2; size: NA; DNA: TGTGCCAGCAGCCCAGCGACAGGGTCGAGAGAGCAGTACTTC; CDR3: CASSPATGSREQYF
D: TRBD2; J: TRBJ2-2; V: TRBV28; size: NA; DNA: TGTGCCAGCAGTGCCCCTACTAGCGGAAGAACCGGGGAGCTGTTTTTT; CDR3: CASSAPTSGRTGELFF
D: TRBD1; J: TRBJ1-6; V: TRBV7-2; size: once; DNA: TGTGCCAGCAGCCTCGACAGGGGTAATTCACCCCTCCACTTT; CDR3: CASSLDRGNSPLHF
D: NA; J: TRBJ2-1; V: TRBV9; size: NA; DNA: TGTGCCAGCAGCGCTCCCGGGACCCTTTACAATGAGCAGTTCTTC; CDR3: CASSAPGTLYNEQFF
D: TRBD2; J: TRBJ2-2; V: TRBV9; size: NA; DNA: TGTGCCAGCAGCGCAGGTCGCGGGGGGACCGGGGAGCTGTTTTTT; CDR3: CASSAGRGGTGELFF
D: TRBD2; J: TRBJ2-3; V: TRBV18; size: NA; DNA: TGTGCCAGCTCACCATTGGGACTAGCGGGAGGTATAGATACGCAGTATTTT; CDR3: CASSPLGLAGGIDTQYF
D: NA; J: TRBJ1-1; V: TRBV11-1; size: NA; DNA: TGTGCCAGCAGCTTAAACAGGGCTGGGACTGAAGCTTTCTTT; CDR3: CASSLNRAGTEAFF
D: NA; J: TRBJ1-5; V: TRBV5-1; size: NA; DNA: TGCGCCAGCAGCTTAGGCGAGCGCCAGCCCCAGCATTTT; CDR3: CASSLGERQPQHF
D: NA; J: TRBJ1-1; V: TRBV9; size: NA; DNA: TGTGCCAGCAGCGATGACCCGACAGGTATGAACACTGAAGCTTTCTTT; CDR3: CASSDDPTGMNTEAFF
D: NA; J: TRBJ2-5; V: TRBV19; size: NA; DNA: TGTGCCAGTAGTCCCGATCTAGGGGGGAAGCGAGGAGAGACCCAGTACTTC; CDR3: CASSPDLGGKRGETQYF
D: NA; J: TRBJ1-5; V: TRBV2; size: NA; DNA: TGTGCCAGCAGGGGCAGGGTTAGCAATCAGCCCCAGCATTTT; CDR3: CASRGRVSNQPQHF
D: TRBD2; J: TRBJ2-1; V: TRBV10-3; size: few; DNA: TGTGCCATCAGTCGCCCCGGGACTAGCGGGCGCAGGGAGCAGTTCTTC; CDR3: CAISRPGTSGRREQFF
D: NA; J: TRBJ2-7; V: TRBV3-1/TRBV3-2; size: once; DNA: TGTGCCAGCAGCCAAGGAGGGTACGAGCAGTACTTC; CDR3: CASSQGGYEQYF
D: NA; J: TRBJ1-1; V: TRBV12-3/TRBV12-4; size: NA; DNA: TGTGCCAGCACCTTAATCCGACAAGAAGCTTTCTTT; CDR3: CASTLIRQEAFF
D: NA; J: TRBJ1-4; V: TRBV5-6; size: NA; DNA: TGTGCCAGCAGCTTGGCGTCACGGGCTAATGAAAAACTGTTTTTT; CDR3: CASSLASRANEKLFF
D: TRBD2; J: TRBJ2-1; V: TRBV5-1; size: NA; DNA: TGCGCCAGCAGCTTGACCAGCGGGGGCCAATTCAATGAGCAGTTCTTC; CDR3: CASSLTSGGQFNEQFF
D: NA; J: TRBJ1-5; V: TRBV6-5; size: NA; DNA: TGTGCCAGCAGATCGGAGGATCGATACCAGCCCCAGCATTTT; CDR3: CASRSEDRYQPQHF
D: NA; J: TRBJ1-6; V: TRBV6-6; size: NA; DNA: TGTGCCAGCAGCAATGACCGGGACACCTCTAATTCACCCCTCCACTTT; CDR3: CASSNDRDTSNSPLHF
D: NA; J: TRBJ1-1; V: TRBV3-1/TRBV3-2; size: few; DNA: TGTGCCAGCAGCCACGCCGAGAACACTGAAGCTTTCTTT; CDR3: CASSHAENTEAFF
D: TRBD2; J: TRBJ2-1; V: TRBV5-4; size: NA; DNA: TGTGCCAGCAGCTTGGGGACTAGCGGGGTCAATGAGCAGTTCTTC; CDR3: CASSLGTSGVNEQFF
D: TRBD2; J: TRBJ2-5; V: TRBV3-1/TRBV3-2; size: NA; DNA: TGTGCCAGCAGCCGCCTAGCGGTCCAAGAGACCCAGTACTTC; CDR3: CASSRLAVQETQYF
D: NA; J: TRBJ2-1; V: TRBV11-2; size: NA; DNA: TGTGCCAGCAGCCTCATCCTCGGTGAGCAGTTCTTC; CDR3: CASSLILGEQFF
D: NA; J: TRBJ1-2; V: TRBV28; size: NA; DNA: TGTGCCAGCAGTGCCCCGAGAAACTATGGCTACACCTTC; CDR3: CASSAPRNYGYTF
D: NA; J: TRBJ1-6; V: TRBV6-5; size: few; DNA: TGTGCCAGCAGTTACTCTGTTCCACCTAATAATTCACCCCTCCACTTT; CDR3: CASSYSVPPNNSPLHF